This is a list of T cell receptor beta chains from one sample in a study of blood T cell repertoires in COVID-19. Some clones are missing from TCRdb's copy, which holds only in-frame ones; the method was immunoSEQ multiplex PCR. The sample lists 70,000 to 85,000 clones, about nine tenths occurring once. The sequencing sample was made of peripheral blood. These receptor sequences come from a human donor in a cohort sampled during active COVID-19. The CDR3 runs from the conserved cysteine through the conserved F or W. The D gene is left open where the match is weak. Expanded clones get a size class; other rows say once, few or many, or leave the size out.

V,D,size,J,CDR3,DNA
TRBV27,-,-,TRBJ2-1,CASREATKNEQFF,TGTGCCAGCAGGGAGGCGACGAAGAATGAGCAGTTCTTC
TRBV9,TRBD1,once,TRBJ2-3,CASSIGQGAEDTQYF,TGTGCCAGCAGCATAGGACAGGGGGCTGAAGATACGCAGTATTTT
TRBV28,-,-,TRBJ2-1,CASSTARRLTMRSYNEQFF,TGTGCCAGCAGTACTGCGCGGCGCCTGACGATGCGCTCCTACAATGAGCAGTTCTTC
TRBV2,TRBD1,-,TRBJ2-7,CASSDYEGAVQYF,TGTGCCAGCAGTGATTATGAGGGGGCGGTGCAGTACTTC
TRBV27,TRBD2,-,TRBJ2-1,CASSWLASGNEQFF,TGTGCCAGCAGTTGGCTGGCTAGCGGTAATGAGCAGTTCTTC
TRBV18,TRBD2,-,TRBJ2-5,CASSLELAGVQETQYF,TGTGCCAGCTCACTAGAACTAGCGGGGGTCCAAGAGACCCAGTACTTC
TRBV27,TRBD1,-,TRBJ1-6,CASSLSGRGNGHSPLHF,TGTGCCAGCAGTTTATCGGGCAGGGGGAATGGTCATTCACCCCTCCACTTT
TRBV4-2,TRBD1,-,TRBJ2-1,CASSSVQGESNEQFF,TGTGCCAGCAGCTCTGTTCAGGGGGAATCCAATGAGCAGTTCTTC
TRBV11-2,TRBD2,-,TRBJ2-1,CASSPRSGGPNEQFF,TGTGCCAGCAGCCCCCGCTCGGGAGGGCCGAATGAGCAGTTCTTC
TRBV10-3,-,-,TRBJ2-1,CAIRNSEGYNEQFF,TGTGCCATCAGGAATTCCGAGGGATACAATGAGCAGTTCTTC
TRBV4-1,-,-,TRBJ2-7,CASSQENGGAYEQYF,TGCGCCAGCAGCCAAGAAAATGGCGGAGCCTACGAGCAGTACTTC
TRBV4-1,-,-,TRBJ1-4,CASSPRGGDEKLFF,TGCGCCAGCAGCCCAAGGGGGGGGGATGAAAAACTGTTTTTT
TRBV5-1,TRBD1,-,TRBJ2-7,CASSLAATGAREQYF,TGCGCCAGCAGCTTGGCGGCCACAGGGGCCCGGGAGCAGTACTTC
TRBV11-3,-,-,TRBJ2-7,CASSLAGAPYEQYF,TGTGCCAGCAGCTTAGCTGGGGCACCCTACGAGCAGTACTTC
TRBV11-2,-,-,TRBJ1-4,CASSSIRRRGEKLFF,TGTGCCAGCAGCTCGATCAGGCGTAGGGGTGAAAAACTGTTTTTT
TRBV25-1,TRBD1,-,TRBJ2-2,CASSEPGQGNTGELFF,TGTGCCAGCAGTGAACCGGGACAGGGCAACACCGGGGAGCTGTTTTTT
TRBV7-9,TRBD1,-,TRBJ2-5,CASSFGQGGGETQYF,TGTGCCAGCAGCTTCGGACAGGGTGGAGGGGAGACCCAGTACTTC
TRBV6-1,TRBD1,-,TRBJ2-1,CASSEQGDEQFF,TGTGCCAGCAGTGAGCAGGGGGATGAGCAGTTCTTC
TRBV4-3,-,-,TRBJ1-1,CASSQEDTVRNTEAFF,TGCGCCAGCAGCCAAGAAGATACAGTTAGGAACACTGAAGCTTTCTTT
TRBV27,-,-,TRBJ2-1,CASSLTGEQFF,TGTGCCAGCAGTTTGACGGGTGAGCAGTTCTTC
TRBV7-9,-,-,TRBJ2-1,CASSFTGNEQFF,TGTGCCAGCAGCTTCACCGGCAATGAGCAGTTCTTC
TRBV7-2,TRBD1,-,TRBJ2-5,CASSRQYIQGWVQGVAQYF,TGTGCCAGCAGCCGGCAGTATATACAGGGTTGGGTCCAGGGGGTCGCCCAGTACTTC
TRBV7-8,TRBD1,-,TRBJ2-7,CASSLAGQGSNEQYF,TGTGCCAGCAGCTTAGCTGGACAGGGGAGCAACGAGCAGTACTTC
TRBV5-1,-,-,TRBJ2-5,CASSSQGYQETQYF,TGCGCCAGCAGCTCACAGGGATACCAAGAGACCCAGTACTTC
TRBV7-2,TRBD1,-,TRBJ2-7,CASSADRVLYEQYF,TGTGCCAGCAGCGCCGACAGGGTTCTGTACGAGCAGTACTTC
TRBV19,TRBD2,-,TRBJ2-7,CASRAASGGSYEQYF,TGTGCCAGCCGGGCGGCTAGCGGGGGCTCCTACGAGCAGTACTTC
TRBV7-2,-,-,TRBJ2-1,CASSLGPFSYEQFF,TGTGCCAGCAGCTTAGGGCCTTTTTCATATGAGCAGTTCTTC
TRBV6-2/TRBV6-3,TRBD2,-,TRBJ2-1,CASSKGLAGREQFF,TGTGCCAGCAGTAAAGGACTAGCGGGGCGTGAGCAGTTCTTC
TRBV7-9,TRBD1,-,TRBJ2-3,CASSRQGSTDTQYF,TGTGCCAGCAGCCGACAGGGCAGCACAGATACGCAGTATTTT
TRBV5-1,TRBD1,-,TRBJ2-3,CASLPGQSTDTQYF,TGCGCCAGCCTGCCGGGACAGAGCACAGATACGCAGTATTTT
TRBV5-3,-,-,TRBJ2-1,CARSGCRGINEQFF,TGTGCCAGAAGCGGGTGTCGAGGGATCAATGAGCAGTTCTTC
TRBV7-9,TRBD2,-,TRBJ2-7,CASSLVLAGNYEQYF,TGTGCCAGCAGCTTAGTCCTAGCGGGGAACTACGAGCAGTACTTC
TRBV19,-,-,TRBJ1-6,CASSLGRPGDSPLHF,TGTGCCAGTAGTCTAGGGAGGCCTGGGGATTCACCCCTCCACTTT
TRBV5-6,TRBD2,-,TRBJ2-7,CASSLVGAGGDEQYF,TGTGCCAGCAGCTTGGTGGGAGCGGGAGGCGACGAGCAGTACTTC
TRBV4-1,TRBD2,-,TRBJ2-1,CASSQSGASGGPYNEQFF,TGCGCCAGCAGCCAATCAGGGGCAAGCGGGGGACCCTACAATGAGCAGTTCTTC
TRBV7-2,-,-,TRBJ2-5,CASSLVGLEETQYF,TGTGCCAGCAGCTTAGTGGGGCTCGAAGAGACCCAGTACTTC